This TCR beta chain was found in a study of technical replicates of blood from several donors. Germline V gene sequence: CDR1 MNHNS, CDR2 SASEGT. CDR3 length equals 13 residues. Trimming took 9 bases from V and 2 from J; bases not matched to a gene: 7. Clones were sequenced by immunoSEQ multiplex PCR, and TCRdb holds only the in-frame ones, with some missing. The sample contains about 75,000 clones, approximately 97% of which appear only once. What was sequenced was T cells isolated from PBMCs. This clonotype was sampled from a human donor in good health. The chain combines TRBV6-1 with TRBJ2-7; 7 bases are shared with TRBD1. The CDR3 loop reads CASGQATAYEQYF. The CDR3 region has the DNA TGTGCCAGTGGACAGGCGACGGCCTACGAGCAGTACTTC.